These 3 T cell receptor beta chains were all obtained from the same sample, sequenced in a study of shared clonotypes between healthy human individuals. The data were produced by immunoSEQ multiplex PCR, yet TCRdb's version contains in-frame clones alone and is incomplete. The data hold some 1.4 million clones, with around 97% observed a single time. What was sequenced was naive CD4+ T cells sorted from blood. As to subset: CD45RA+ positively selected. These receptors came from a man in his thirties or forties in good health.

The chain employs TRBV18 and TRBJ2-3; the D gene could be TRBD1 or TRBD2 (6 bases each). Germline V gives CDR1 KGHSH, CDR2 LQKENI. The CDR3 has 16 residues. V was cut by 3 bases and J by 2 bases, with 15 bases left in between. The CDR3 region is CASSPVTPGATDTQYF. As DNA, the CDR3 is TGTGCCAGCTCACCTGTCACCCCGGGGGCCACAGATACGCAGTATTTT.

The chain couples TRBV18 to TRBJ2-2; TRBD1 matches 9 bases. Germline CDR1 is KGHSH and CDR2 is LQKENI. The J segment lost 7 bases and the V segment lost 4 bases, leaving 10 bases of the junction unmatched. This CDR3 contains 16 residues. The DNA of the CDR3 is TGTGCCAGCTCACAAAACAGGGGGCGCTTGGACGGGGAGCTGTTTTTT. It translates to CASSQNRGRLDGELFF.

The chain uses TRBV10-1 and TRBJ2-2, with 12 bases matching TRBD2. The J segment lost 8 bases and the V segment lost 2 bases, leaving 3 bases of the junction unmatched. The CDR3 covers 15 residues. Germline V gene sequence: CDR1 WNHNN, CDR2 SYGVQD (reference sequence). DNA for the CDR3: TGCGCCAGCAGTGAGGACCTAGCGGGAGGGGGGGAGCTGTTTTTT. As protein: CASSEDLAGGGELFF.